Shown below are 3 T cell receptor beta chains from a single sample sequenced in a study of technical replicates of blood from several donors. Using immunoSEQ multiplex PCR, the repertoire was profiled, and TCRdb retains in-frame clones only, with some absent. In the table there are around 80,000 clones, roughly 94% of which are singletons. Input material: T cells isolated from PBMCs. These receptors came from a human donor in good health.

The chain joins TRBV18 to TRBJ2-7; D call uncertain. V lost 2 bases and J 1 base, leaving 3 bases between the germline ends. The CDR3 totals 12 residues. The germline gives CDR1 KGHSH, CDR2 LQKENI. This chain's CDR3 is CASSPESYEQYF. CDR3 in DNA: TGTGCCAGCTCACCAGAGTCCTACGAGCAGTACTTC.

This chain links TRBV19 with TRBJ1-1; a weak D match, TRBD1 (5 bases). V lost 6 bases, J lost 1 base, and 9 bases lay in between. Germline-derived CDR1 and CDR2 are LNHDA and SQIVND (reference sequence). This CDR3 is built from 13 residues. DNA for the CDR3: TGTGCCAGTAGCGATGGACAGAACACTGAAGCTTTCTTT. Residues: CASSDGQNTEAFF. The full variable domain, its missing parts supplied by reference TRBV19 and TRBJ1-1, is DGGITQSPKYLFRKEGQNVTLSCEQNLNHDAMYWYRQDPGQGLRLIYYSQIVNDFQKGDIAEGYSVSREKKESFPLTVTSAQKNPTAFYLCASSDGQNTEAFFGQGTRLTVV.

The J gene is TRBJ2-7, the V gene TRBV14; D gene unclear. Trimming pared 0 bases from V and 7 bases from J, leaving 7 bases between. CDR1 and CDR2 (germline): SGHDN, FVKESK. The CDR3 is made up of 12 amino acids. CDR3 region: CASSQDSAEQYF. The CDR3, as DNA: TGTGCCAGCAGCCAAGACAGTGCAGAGCAGTACTTC.